A single sample is the source of the 32 T cell receptor beta chains below, sequenced in a study of vaccination and CD4 T cells after COVID-19. The Oncomine TCR Beta short-read assay sequenced DNA from cultured CD4+ T cells. Using its own MiXCR run on the PCR reads, TCRdb lists one record per CDR3 protein. The sample comprises about 14,000 distinct CDR3 sequences, about 28% of which are singletons, and around a sixth rests with the top ten. Antigens for these TCRs are unknown. Indicated treatment: approximately 9-day PBMC culture with coronavirus spike peptide pools or control peptides (ViraFEST assay). The specimen sequenced was cultured CD4+ T cells from blood. These TCRs come from a human donor with COVID-19.

The chain uses TRBV12-3 or TRBV12-4 and TRBJ1-1; D is ambiguous. V dropped 7 bases and J dropped 1 base, with 13 bases sitting between them. This CDR3 contains 14 residues. CDR3: CASTVDGRNTEAFF. DNA for the CDR3: TGTGCCAGCACCGTGGACGGAAGGAACACTGAAGCTTTCTTT.

The CDR3 DNA is TGTGCCAGTAGTACACAGGGGTCTGGAAACACCATATATTTT. It is translated as CASSTQGSGNTIYF. The chain carries TRBV19 and TRBJ1-3, with 7 bases that match TRBD1. Germline CDR1 is LNHDA and CDR2 is SQIVND (reference sequence). The CDR3 spans 14 residues. V trimming: 4 bases; J trimming: 1 base; junction bases outside the gene matches: 1. The full variable domain, in which reference TRBV19 and TRBJ1-3 provide the parts outside the CDR3, is DGGITQSPKYLFRKEGQNVTLSCEQNLNHDAMYWYRQDPGQGLRLIYYSQIVNDFQKGDIAEGYSVSREKKESFPLTVTSAQKNPTAFYLCASSTQGSGNTIYFGEGSWLTVV.

This clonotype was observed a handful of times. The chain has TRBV27 and TRBJ1-2, with 8 bases that match TRBD1. The CDR3 covers 15 residues. Per the germline V gene, CDR1 is MNHEY and CDR2 is SMNVEV (reference sequence). With V trimmed by 4 bases and J by 2 bases, 6 bases remained unmatched. CDR3 amino acids: CASSSRQGINYGYTF. The CDR3, as DNA: TGTGCCAGCAGTTCCCGACAGGGGATCAACTATGGCTACACCTTC.

This clonotype came up a few times. The rearrangement joins TRBV28 to TRBJ2-7; 11 bases align to TRBD1. Germline V gene lookup returns CDR1 MDHEN and CDR2 SYDVKM. Unmatched junction bases numbered 7, after V lost 6 bases and J lost 6 bases. This CDR3 is built from 14 residues. CDR3 loop: CASSLDRGLAEQYF. CDR3 in DNA: TGTGCCAGCAGCCTGGACAGGGGGCTAGCCGAGCAGTACTTC.

This chain connects TRBV11-3 to TRBJ1-3, with a tentative D call TRBD1 (5 bases). The V end was cut by 3 bases, the J end by 1 base, with 10 bases between. In germline, CDR1 is SGHNT, CDR2 YENEEA. The CDR3 spans 15 residues. This CDR3 is CASSFGGKSGNTIYF. CDR3 coding DNA: TGTGCCAGCAGCTTCGGGGGGAAATCTGGAAACACCATATATTTT.

This clonotype has only a few counts. The rearrangement uses TRBV24-1 and TRBJ1-1; no firm D call. V lost 7 bases, J lost 3 bases, and 5 bases lay in between. The CDR3 runs 11 residues. The V gene's germline CDR1 is KGHDR and CDR2 SFDVKD. CDR3 amino acids: CATRTDTEAFF. CDR3 DNA: TGTGCCACCAGAACAGACACTGAAGCTTTCTTT.

The V and J genes are TRBV6-4 and TRBJ1-2, with TRBD1 as a possible D gene (6 bases). V gave up 6 bases and J gave up 5 bases, with 22 bases separating them. Germline V lookup: CDR1 MRHNA, CDR2 SNTAGT. This CDR3 spans 16 amino acids. CDR3 in amino acids: CASSSNPGGLPYGYTF. The CDR3, as DNA: TGTGCCAGCAGCTCCAACCCCGGGGGGCTACCTTATGGCTACACCTTC.

The chain has TRBV25-1 and TRBJ2-3, with D perhaps matching TRBD1 (6 bases). This CDR3 has 16 amino acids. Germline CDR1 MGHDK, CDR2 SYGVNS. Deletions cut 6 bases from V and 2 bases from J, with 18 bases between. CDR3 in amino acids: CASSPISDRNTDTQYF. In DNA, the CDR3 is TGTGCCAGCAGCCCAATCTCGGACAGAAACACAGATACGCAGTATTTT.

The chain carries TRBV20-1 and TRBJ1-1; the D is unclear. The germline V gene encodes CDR1 DFQATT and CDR2 SNEGSKA (reference sequence). The CDR3 is made up of 13 amino acids. V dropped 3 bases and J dropped 5 bases, with 13 bases sitting between them. The CDR3 reads CSARPGSLTEAFF. For the CDR3, the DNA is TGCAGTGCTAGGCCCGGGAGCCTAACTGAAGCTTTCTTT.

This clonotype was counted between two and nine times. The rearrangement joins TRBV21-1 to TRBJ2-7. TRBV21-1 represents a pseudogene. The CDR3 runs to 11 residues. In DNA, the CDR3 is TGTGCCAGCAGCAAAGGGTACGAGCAGTACTTC. Amino acids: CASSKGYEQYF.

This clonotype appeared a few times. V and J are TRBV7-9 and TRBJ2-2; D gene unclear. The V end lost 5 bases, the J end lost 1 base, and 8 bases lay between the germline ends. Germline CDR1 SEHNR, CDR2 FQNEAQ (reference sequence). The CDR3 runs to 14 residues. CDR3 region: CASSPPRNTGELFF. CDR3 coding DNA: TGTGCCAGCAGCCCACCACGGAACACCGGGGAGCTGTTTTTT. The entire variable domain, with the rest obtained from reference TRBV7-9 and TRBJ2-2, is as follows: DTGVSQNPRHKITKRGQNVTFRCDPISEHNRLYWYRQTLGQGPEFLTYFQNEAQLEKSRLLSDRFSAERPKGSFSTLEIQRTEQGDSAMYLCASSPPRNTGELFFGEGSRLTVL.

There are a few counts of this clonotype. The V and J genes are TRBV2 and TRBJ2-7, with TRBD1 matching 7 bases. The V gene's germline CDR1 is SNHLY and CDR2 FYNNEI. The V gene end was trimmed by 7 bases and the J gene end by 4 bases; junction bases not matched to a gene: 10. The CDR3 is made up of 14 amino acids. The CDR3: CASTLEGGLYEQYF. In DNA, the CDR3 is TGTGCCAGCACTCTCGAAGGGGGCCTTTACGAGCAGTACTTC.

V is TRBV6-2 or TRBV6-3 and J is TRBJ2-7; TRBD2 matches at 7 bases. Germline V gene sequence: CDR1 MNHEY, CDR2 SVGEGT. The CDR3 is 16 amino acids. The V segment lost 8 bases and the J segment 1 base; nucleotides outside the gene matches: 14. The CDR3 sequence: CASRSSSAGFSYEQYF. CDR3 coding DNA: TGTGCCAGCCGCAGCTCATCAGCGGGGTTTTCCTACGAGCAGTACTTC.

Concerning this clonotype: One end of the junction fails to match germline, which may point to a read error. V and J are TRBV11-1 and TRBJ2-5; D is unresolved. CDR3 length: 12 amino acids. CDR1 is SGHAT and CDR2 is FQDESV in the germline V gene (reference sequence). CDR3 coding DNA: TGTGCCAGCGGCTTTGGGCAAGAGACCCAGTACTTC. It is translated as CASGFGQETQYF.

The J gene is TRBJ1-2, the V gene TRBV19; D gene unclear. Trimming took 6 bases from V and 8 from J, leaving 19 bases between them. The CDR3 is made up of 14 amino acids. Germline assignment: CDR1 LNHDA and CDR2 SQIVND (reference sequence). The CDR3 DNA reads as TGTGCCAGTAGGAAGCTTGACCCACCGCCGGGCTACACCTTC. This codes for CASRKLDPPPGYTF.

Regarding this clonotype: The junction departs from germline at one end; a sequencing error may be responsible. V is TRBV6-1 and J is TRBJ2-7; 7 bases are shared with TRBD1. The length of the CDR3 is 15 residues. From germline, CDR1 is MNHNS and CDR2 SASEGT. The CDR3, as DNA: TGTGCCAACAGTCGCCCGGGACAGCCAGCCTACGAGCAGTACTTC. It specifies CANSRPGQPAYEQYF.

There are a few counts of this clonotype. The chain has TRBV4-3 and TRBJ1-2; the D gene is possibly TRBD1 (5 bases). V gave up 0 bases and J gave up 8 bases, with 16 bases separating them. CDR1 and CDR2 (germline): LGHNA, YSLEER. The CDR3 consists of 15 residues. As DNA, the CDR3 is TGCGCCAGCAGCCAAGATCGACGACTGGACAAGGGCTACACCTTC. Translated: CASSQDRRLDKGYTF.

The V and J genes are TRBV7-3 and TRBJ2-3; TRBD2 might be the D (6 bases). The CDR3 consists of 14 residues. Germline V gene sequence: CDR1 SGHTA, CDR2 FQGTGA. Trimming took 5 bases from V and 0 from J, leaving 9 bases between them. The CDR3 bases are TGTGCCAGCAGCATTAGCGGTAGCACAGATACGCAGTATTTT. Its protein product is CASSISGSTDTQYF.

The chain has TRBV2 and TRBJ2-3; TRBD2 aligns across 8 bases. The germline gives CDR1 SNHLY, CDR2 FYNNEI. The trim removed 1 base at V and 3 bases at J, leaving 15 bases unmatched. The CDR3 sequence is 19 residues long. CDR3 coding DNA: TGTGCCAGCAGTGAAGAGGTATCCCCCGGGACTAGGGGGACAGATACGCAGTATTTT. Its protein is CASSEEVSPGTRGTDTQYF.

In its sample, this clonotype was seen a few times. V is TRBV24-1 and J is TRBJ1-2; D uncertain. Per germline, CDR1 KGHDR and CDR2 SFDVKD. Trimming took 3 bases from V and 4 from J, leaving 2 bases between them. This CDR3 spans 11 amino acids. CDR3 residues: CATSDPYGYTF. CDR3 bases: TGTGCCACCAGTGATCCCTATGGCTACACCTTC.

A note on this clonotype: The junction departs from germline at one end; a sequencing error may be responsible. This chain joins TRBV6-1 and TRBJ2-3, with D tentatively TRBD1 (6 bases). The CDR3 extends over 15 amino acids. Germline values: CDR1 MNHNS, CDR2 SASEGT. The CDR3 DNA reads as TGTGCCAGCAGTGAAGGGGGGCCAAGCACAGGTACGCAGTATTTT. Its protein product is CASSEGGPSTGTQYF.

In its sample, this clonotype was seen a few times. V and J are TRBV18 and TRBJ1-6, with TRBD1 as a possible D gene (5 bases). Germline assignment: CDR1 KGHSH and CDR2 LQKENI. This CDR3 contains 15 residues. Trimming left V 4 bases short and J 5 bases short, with 12 bases between. CDR3 loop: CASSQTDSHNSPLHF. As DNA, the CDR3 is TGTGCCAGCTCACAAACCGACAGCCATAATTCACCCCTCCACTTT.

The J gene is TRBJ1-2, the V gene TRBV12-3 or TRBV12-4; 7 nucleotides align to TRBD1. The CDR3 runs to 15 residues. The V gene end was trimmed by 3 bases and the J gene end by 2 bases; junction bases not matched to a gene: 6. The CDR3 bases are TGTGCCAGCAGTTTTTCGGGACAGAAGAACTATGGCTACACCTTC. Its translation is CASSFSGQKNYGYTF.

The chain is built from TRBV12-3 or TRBV12-4 and TRBJ1-2; no definite D call. The CDR3 contains 13 residues. Trimming cost V 3 bases and J 3 bases, with 8 bases left between them. CDR3 loop: CASSLIRYYGYTF. CDR3 nucleotide sequence: TGTGCCAGCAGTTTGATCAGATACTATGGCTACACCTTC.

This clonotype was picked up one time. The chain links TRBV7-2 to TRBJ1-2, with TRBD1 matching over 7 bases. The germline V gene has CDR1 SGHTA and CDR2 FQGNSA. The CDR3 covers 15 residues. V dropped 1 base and J dropped 3; count of bases not matched to a gene: 5. The CDR3 DNA is TGTGCCAGCAGCTTAGAAAGACAGGGCCACTATGGCTACACCTTC. Its protein is CASSLERQGHYGYTF.

A few counts support this clonotype. The junction and the germline gene differ at one end; a read error may be behind it. The chain joins TRBV9 to TRBJ2-5; 8 bases map to TRBD1. Germline CDR1 and CDR2: SGDLS and YYNGEE. The CDR3 loop spans 16 amino acids. The CDR3 DNA is TGTGCCAGCAGCGTAGCTGGGACAGGAGTAAGAGAGGCCCAGTACTTC. As protein: CASSVAGTGVREAQYF.

This clonotype was observed a handful of times. The V and J genes are TRBV4-1 and TRBJ1-1; no clear D gene. Per the germline V gene, CDR1 is MGHRA and CDR2 is YSYEKL. The CDR3 has 12 amino acids. V dropped 1 base and J dropped 0 bases, with 0 bases sitting between them. CDR3 DNA: TGCGCCAGCAGCCAAGTGAACACTGAAGCTTTCTTT. It codes for CASSQVNTEAFF.

V usage is TRBV6-4 and J usage is TRBJ1-1, with D unresolved. CDR3 size: 13 residues. Germline-derived CDR1 and CDR2 are MRHNA and SNTAGT. With 6 bases removed from V and 3 bases from J, the gap between germline ends came to 11 bases. As DNA, the CDR3 is TGTGCCAGCAGCGTAGGAGGGTACACTGAAGCTTTCTTT. The encoded protein is CASSVGGYTEAFF.

V and J are TRBV25-1 and TRBJ2-4; perhaps TRBD2 as D (6 bases). There are 14 residues in the CDR3. Trimming cost V 5 bases and J 6 bases, with 14 bases left between them. The germline CDR1 and CDR2 sequences are MGHDK and SYGVNS. CDR3 in DNA: TGTGCCAGCAGTCCCCTCGGAGCGGGAAACATTCAGTACTTC. Translating it yields CASSPLGAGNIQYF.

V usage is TRBV2 and J usage is TRBJ1-1; 10 bases fit TRBD1. Germline CDR1 and CDR2: SNHLY and FYNNEI. This CDR3 region has 15 residues. Germline trimming cut 6 bases from V and 1 base from J; bases unmatched to any gene: 5. In DNA, the CDR3 is TGTGCCAGCAGGGACAGGGGGAAAGAGAACACTGAAGCTTTCTTT. Its translation is CASRDRGKENTEAFF.

The rearrangement joins TRBV20-1 to TRBJ1-2; D might be TRBD1 (6 bases). Germline-derived CDR1 and CDR2 are DFQATT and SNEGSKA (reference sequence). The CDR3 runs to 14 residues. Trimming took off 3 bases at V and 3 bases at J, with 14 bases between the two ends. In DNA form, the CDR3 reads TGCAGTGCTAGTGGGGGGGGGGCCTACTATGGCTACACCTTC. Translation gives CSASGGGAYYGYTF.

This clonotype is labeled as medium-sized (0.01 to 0.1%). The rearrangement uses TRBV6-5 and TRBJ1-5, with D perhaps TRBD1 (5 bases). This CDR3 has 13 amino acids. The germline V gene has CDR1 MNHEY and CDR2 SVGAGI. The V end lost 4 bases, the J end lost 6 bases, and 10 bases lay between the germline ends. Here the CDR3 DNA reads TGTGCCAGCAGTTCTGATGACAGTCAGCCCCAGCATTTT. Translation: CASSSDDSQPQHF.